These T cell receptor beta chains were read from a single sample in a study of control samples from healthy donors and cancer patients. Profiled with immunoSEQ multiplex PCR; TCRdb holds only in-frame clones, not every one. The sample has approximately 170,000 clones, 80% to 95% seen once; the top ten hold over 4%. Source material: blood. Every receptor here comes from a woman aged 55-70 years in good health. The CDR3 runs from the conserved cysteine through the conserved F or W. The D gene is left open where the match is weak. Size is omitted from some rows. Given values are once, few, many or a class for expanded clones.

j_gene: TRBJ1-1; d_gene: .; abundance: .; v_gene: TRBV11-3; CDR3aa: CASSLSWGGSLMNTEAFF; CDR3nt: TGTGCCAGCAGCTTATCTTGGGGTGGCAGCCTCATGAACACTGAAGCTTTCTTT
j_gene: TRBJ2-2; d_gene: .; abundance: few; v_gene: TRBV6-2/TRBV6-3; CDR3aa: CASSWGGQNTGELFF; CDR3nt: TGTGCCAGCAGTTGGGGGGGCCAGAACACCGGGGAGCTGTTTTTT
j_gene: TRBJ2-7; d_gene: .; abundance: .; v_gene: TRBV20-1; CDR3aa: CSAREAYEQYF; CDR3nt: TGCAGTGCTAGAGAAGCCTACGAGCAGTACTTC
j_gene: TRBJ1-2; d_gene: .; abundance: .; v_gene: TRBV19; CDR3aa: CASSIMSSGFYGYTF; CDR3nt: TGTGCCAGTAGTATAATGAGCTCGGGGTTCTATGGCTACACCTTC
j_gene: TRBJ1-5; d_gene: .; abundance: .; v_gene: TRBV6-5; CDR3aa: CASSYSFGQPQHF; CDR3nt: TGTGCCAGCAGTTACTCGTTCGGTCAGCCCCAGCATTTT
j_gene: TRBJ2-1; d_gene: .; abundance: .; v_gene: TRBV4-3; CDR3aa: CASSQGPDSYNEQFF; CDR3nt: TGCGCCAGCAGCCAAGGGCCAGACTCCTACAATGAGCAGTTCTTC
j_gene: TRBJ2-3; d_gene: .; abundance: .; v_gene: TRBV6-5; CDR3aa: CASSTGTDTQYF; CDR3nt: TGTGCCAGCAGTACAGGGACAGATACGCAGTATTTT
j_gene: TRBJ1-2; d_gene: .; abundance: .; v_gene: TRBV7-2; CDR3aa: CASSLNREEGYTF; CDR3nt: TGTGCCAGCAGCCTAAACAGGGAGGAGGGCTACACCTTC
j_gene: TRBJ2-4; d_gene: .; abundance: .; v_gene: TRBV13; CDR3aa: CASSLSNIQYF; CDR3nt: TGTGCCAGCAGCTTATCAAACATTCAGTACTTC
j_gene: TRBJ2-2; d_gene: TRBD2; abundance: .; v_gene: TRBV9; CDR3aa: CASSVATGGTDTGELFF; CDR3nt: TGTGCCAGCAGCGTAGCTACGGGGGGTACTGACACCGGGGAGCTGTTTTTT
j_gene: TRBJ1-2; d_gene: .; abundance: .; v_gene: TRBV18; CDR3aa: CASSPGRQGNYGYTF; CDR3nt: TGTGCCAGCTCACCAGGACGGCAGGGGAACTATGGCTACACCTTC
j_gene: TRBJ2-7; d_gene: .; abundance: .; v_gene: TRBV7-3; CDR3aa: CASSSDSRSYEQYF; CDR3nt: TGTGCCAGCAGCTCGGACAGCAGATCCTACGAGCAGTACTTC
j_gene: TRBJ2-1; d_gene: .; abundance: .; v_gene: TRBV2; CDR3aa: CASSEAGREEFF; CDR3nt: TGTGCCAGCAGTGAAGCGGGCAGGGAGGAGTTCTTC
j_gene: TRBJ1-6; d_gene: .; abundance: .; v_gene: TRBV4-3; CDR3aa: CASSQASGEDSPLHF; CDR3nt: TGCGCCAGCAGCCAAGCTTCAGGGGAGGATTCACCCCTCCACTTT
j_gene: TRBJ2-2; d_gene: .; abundance: .; v_gene: TRBV9; CDR3aa: CASSVATGANTGELFF; CDR3nt: TGTGCCAGCAGCGTAGCTACAGGCGCGAACACCGGGGAGCTGTTTTTT
j_gene: TRBJ1-6; d_gene: .; abundance: once; v_gene: TRBV19; CDR3aa: CASSLRGPSSPLHF; CDR3nt: TGTGCCAGTAGTCTCCGAGGACCGTCTTCACCCCTCCACTTT
j_gene: TRBJ2-1; d_gene: TRBD2; abundance: .; v_gene: TRBV30; CDR3aa: CAWSVTSGVYNEQFF; CDR3nt: TGTGCCTGGAGTGTCACTAGCGGGGTTTACAATGAGCAGTTCTTC
j_gene: TRBJ2-1; d_gene: TRBD2; abundance: .; v_gene: TRBV10-3; CDR3aa: CAISAGTSGGARNEQFF; CDR3nt: TGTGCCATCAGTGCCGGGACTAGCGGGGGGGCCCGGAATGAGCAGTTCTTC
j_gene: TRBJ1-1; d_gene: TRBD1; abundance: .; v_gene: TRBV9; CDR3aa: CASSSDRLNTEAFF; CDR3nt: TGTGCCAGCAGCTCGGACAGGTTGAACACTGAAGCTTTCTTT
j_gene: TRBJ1-1; d_gene: .; abundance: once; v_gene: TRBV19; CDR3aa: CASGHRSGLRVVTEAFF; CDR3nt: TGTGCCAGTGGACATAGATCAGGGCTCAGGGTGGTCACTGAAGCTTTCTTT
j_gene: TRBJ2-3; d_gene: .; abundance: .; v_gene: TRBV7-9; CDR3aa: CASSPFVGGSTDTQYF; CDR3nt: TGTGCCAGCAGCCCTTTTGTGGGGGGTAGCACAGATACGCAGTATTTT